Listed here are 24 T cell receptor beta chains from one sample, sequenced in a study of blood T cell repertoires in COVID-19. TCRdb keeps only in-frame clones here, not all; method: immunoSEQ multiplex PCR. The sample includes about 140,000 clones, nearly 90% of them seen just once. Input material: peripheral blood. The receptors originated from a man aged 65 to 79 with acute or convalescent COVID-19.

The chain recombines TRBV2 with TRBJ2-1, with D tentatively TRBD2 (6 bases). Germline values: CDR1 SNHLY, CDR2 FYNNEI. This CDR3 is 16 amino acids long. The V gene lost 4 bases and the J gene lost 6 bases, with 19 bases spanning the gap. In DNA, the CDR3 is TGTGCCAGCAGTGGGAGCGTCGGGAGATTCGCCAATGAGCAGTTCTTC. Its translation is CASSGSVGRFANEQFF.

The DNA of the CDR3 is TGTGCCAGCAGCTCGACTAGCGGAGAATGGGAGACCCAGTACTTC. This codes for CASSSTSGEWETQYF. V usage is TRBV11-1 and J usage is TRBJ2-5, with 9 bases identical to TRBD2. Trimming removed 4 bases from V and 5 bases from J; junction bases left unmatched: 8. Germline loops: CDR1 SGHAT, CDR2 FQDESV (reference sequence). CDR3 length: 15 amino acids.

V gene TRBV14 combines with J gene TRBJ2-1; D remains ambiguous. There are 13 residues in the CDR3. CDR1 is SGHDN and CDR2 is FVKESK in the germline V gene. V was trimmed by 1 base and J by 5 bases, leaving 6 bases between them. This CDR3 reads CASSQVLHNEQFF. The CDR3 DNA sequence: TGTGCCAGCAGCCAAGTTCTACACAATGAGCAGTTCTTC.

The chain is built from TRBV10-3 and TRBJ2-7, with D possibly being TRBD1 or TRBD2 (6 bases each). CDR1 and CDR2 (germline): ENHRY, SYGVKD. V lost 6 bases and J lost 3, with 18 bases in between. The CDR3 spans 15 residues. CDR3 protein: CAISEGGDLGYEQYF. In DNA form, the CDR3 reads TGTGCCATCAGCGAGGGGGGCGATTTGGGCTACGAGCAGTACTTC.

The chain uses TRBV4-1 and TRBJ2-1, with 7 bases lining up with TRBD1. From germline, CDR1 is MGHRA and CDR2 YSYEKL. The CDR3 covers 16 residues. Trimming removed 0 bases from V and 5 bases from J; junction bases left unmatched: 7. The CDR3: CASSQDGTAHDNEQFF. The CDR3 DNA follows: TGCGCCAGCAGCCAAGACGGGACAGCCCACGACAATGAGCAGTTCTTC.

The J gene is TRBJ2-3, the V gene TRBV19; D gene ambiguous. The V end was cut by 5 bases, the J end by 2 bases, with 14 bases between. Looked up from germline, CDR1 is LNHDA and CDR2 is SQIVND (reference sequence). The CDR3 loop spans 15 amino acids. CDR3 nucleotides: TGTGCCAGTAGTGTCCAGGCCCTTCTCACAGATACGCAGTATTTT. It is translated as CASSVQALLTDTQYF.

The V call is TRBV2, the J call TRBJ1-1; D gene uncertain. Germline-derived CDR1 and CDR2 are SNHLY and FYNNEI. The CDR3 totals 12 residues. Trimming removed 3 bases at V and 6 bases at J, with 8 bases between. The CDR3 loop reads CASSDDGAEAFF. As DNA, the CDR3 is TGTGCCAGCAGTGATGACGGAGCTGAAGCTTTCTTT.

V and J are TRBV28 and TRBJ2-7, with TRBD1 matching over 7 bases. Germline V gene data show CDR1 as MDHEN and CDR2 as SYDVKM. The CDR3 runs to 16 residues. V trimming: 2 bases; J trimming: 3 bases; junction bases outside the gene matches: 10. As DNA, the CDR3 is TGTGCCAGCAGTTTAAGGGGGCGTTCATCAGGCTACGAGCAGTACTTC. This translates into CASSLRGRSSGYEQYF. The variable domain in full, completed from reference TRBV28 and TRBJ2-7, reads DVKVTQSSRYLVKRTGEKVFLECVQDMDHENMFWYRQDPGLGLRLIYFSYDVKMKEKGDIPEGYSVSREKKERFSLILESASTNQTSMYLCASSLRGRSSGYEQYFGPGTRLTVT.

The rearrangement joins TRBV3-1 (or the pseudogene TRBV3-2) to TRBJ2-7; D is ambiguous. The CDR3 spans 15 residues. Looked up from germline, CDR1 is LGHDT and CDR2 is YNNKEL (reference sequence). V shed 1 base and J shed 3 bases, with 13 bases lying between them. The CDR3 coding sequence is TGTGCCAGCAGCCAAGGAGCAGCGTTGATCTACGAGCAGTACTTC. It yields the protein CASSQGAALIYEQYF.

Here the CDR3 reads CASSLIQALYGYTF. For the CDR3, the DNA is TGTGCCAGCAGTTTAATCCAGGCTCTTTATGGCTACACCTTC. The J gene is TRBJ1-2, the V gene TRBV28; D unclear. Germline V gives CDR1 MDHEN, CDR2 SYDVKM. Trimming left V 2 bases short and J 5 bases short, with 12 bases between. The CDR3 sequence is 14 residues long.

The chain links TRBV10-2 to TRBJ2-1; 13 bases match TRBD2. The CDR3 has 15 amino acids. Per germline, CDR1 WSHSY and CDR2 SAAADI. V lost 5 bases to trimming and J lost 10 bases; unmatched junction nucleotides: 8. This CDR3 reads CASSLTSGRAGEQFF. CDR3 DNA sequence: TGCGCCAGCAGTCTAACTAGCGGGAGGGCAGGCGAGCAGTTCTTC.

CDR3 sequence: CASSLLPPEGLGEQFF. The DNA for the CDR3 is TGTGCCAGCTCACTCTTACCCCCGGAGGGTCTTGGAGAGCAGTTCTTC. The V gene is TRBV18, the J gene TRBJ2-1; possibly TRBD2 for D (6 bases). CDR3 length: 16 amino acids. The V end was cut by 4 bases, the J end by 10 bases, with 23 bases between. Per germline, CDR1 KGHSH and CDR2 LQKENI.

The rearrangement joins TRBV7-3 to TRBJ2-7, with D maybe TRBD1 (6 bases). Trimming removed 1 base at V and 6 bases at J, with 13 bases between. The germline CDR1 and CDR2 sequences are SGHTA and FQGTGA. This CDR3 spans 14 amino acids. In nucleotides, the CDR3 is TGTGCCAGCAGCTTAAATCACAGGGATAGCGAGCAGTACTTC. It specifies CASSLNHRDSEQYF.

This chain connects TRBV2 to TRBJ2-1, with a possible D match to TRBD2 (5 bases). The V end was cut by 10 bases, the J end by 4 bases, with 11 bases between. Germline V gives CDR1 SNHLY, CDR2 FYNNEI. The CDR3 covers 12 residues. DNA for the CDR3: TGTGCCACCGAGGAGGCATACAATGAGCAGTTCTTC. Protein sequence: CATEEAYNEQFF.

This rearrangement joins TRBV2 to TRBJ2-7; maybe TRBD1 (7 bases). The V gene's germline CDR1 is SNHLY and CDR2 FYNNEI. The length of the CDR3 is 13 residues. The germline V and J ends were trimmed by 7 bases and 0 bases, with 10 bases remaining between them. CDR3 nucleotides: TGTGCCAGCATGCGGGACAGCTCCTACGAGCAGTACTTC. Amino acids: CASMRDSSYEQYF.

This chain links TRBV6-1 with TRBJ2-4; perhaps TRBD1 as D (6 bases). Germline V lookup: CDR1 MNHNS, CDR2 SASEGT. Trimming took off 3 bases at V and 2 bases at J, with 8 bases between the two ends. This CDR3 has 14 residues. CDR3 sequence reads: CASSEDSTKNIQYF. For the CDR3, the DNA is TGTGCCAGCAGTGAGGACAGCACCAAAAACATTCAGTACTTC.

This chain links TRBV6-6 with TRBJ1-5, with 7 nucleotides matching TRBD1. The CDR3 consists of 15 residues. Germline CDR1 and CDR2: MNHNY and SVGAGI (reference sequence). Trimming removed 6 bases from V and 2 bases from J; junction bases left unmatched: 7. In DNA form, the CDR3 reads TGTGCCAGCAGAACAGGGGATAGGGGCAATCAGCCCCAGCATTTT. It translates to CASRTGDRGNQPQHF.

This clone was counted only a few times. V gene TRBV28 combines with J gene TRBJ1-6; D perhaps matches TRBD1 (5 bases). The V end was cut by 6 bases, the J end by 4 bases, with 13 bases between. Per the germline V gene, CDR1 is MDHEN and CDR2 is SYDVKM. There are 15 residues in the CDR3. The CDR3 DNA sequence: TGTGCCAGCAGGATGGGGGGGGGTTATAATTCACCCCTCCACTTT. Translated, it gives CASRMGGGYNSPLHF.

The rearrangement joins TRBV27 to TRBJ2-1; 9 bases line up with TRBD1. V trimming: 4 bases; J trimming: 5 bases; junction bases outside the gene matches: 6. CDR1 and CDR2 (germline): MNHEY, SMNVEV (reference sequence). This CDR3 region has 15 residues. CDR3 region: CASSSSGTGNNEQFF. Written as DNA, the CDR3 is TGTGCCAGCAGTTCCTCCGGGACAGGGAACAATGAGCAGTTCTTC.

The CDR3 region has the DNA TGCGCCAGCAGTCGCGGCAACAGCGGCACCGGGGAGCTGTTTTTT. Protein sequence: CASSRGNSGTGELFF. The chain joins TRBV5-1 to TRBJ2-2, with D maybe TRBD2 (5 bases). V lost 5 bases to trimming and J lost 4 bases, with 15 bases between them. The CDR3 is made up of 15 amino acids. Germline-derived CDR1 and CDR2 are SGHRS and YFSETQ. The full variable domain, with the rest looked up from reference TRBV5-1 and TRBJ2-2, is KAGVTQTPRYLIKTRGQQVTLSCSPISGHRSVSWYQQTPGQGLQFLFEYFSETQRNKGNFPGRFSGRQFSNSRSEMNVSTLELGDSALYLCASSRGNSGTGELFFGEGSRLTVL.

The rearrangement joins TRBV11-2 to TRBJ2-2; 9 nucleotides match TRBD1. The length of the CDR3 is 14 residues. The ends lost 5 bases at V and 7 bases at J; junction bases unmatched: 5. Per germline, CDR1 SGHAT and CDR2 FQNNGV. The CDR3 loop is CASSGGTGYGELFF. CDR3 DNA sequence: TGTGCCAGCAGCGGCGGGACAGGGTACGGGGAGCTGTTTTTT.

The rearrangement links TRBV3-1 (or the pseudogene TRBV3-2) to TRBJ2-3; 10 bases line up with TRBD2. Trimming at V came to 2 bases and at J to 2 bases, leaving 13 bases not matched to a gene. CDR3 length equals 19 residues. Germline CDR1 LGHDT, CDR2 YNNKEL (reference sequence). CDR3 sequence: CASSQTTLSTSGFTDTQYF. The CDR3 DNA reads TGTGCCAGCAGCCAAACAACCCTATCGACTAGCGGGTTCACAGATACGCAGTATTTT.

This clone was seen only a few times. The V call is TRBV28, the J call TRBJ2-1; tentatively, D is TRBD1 (6 bases). V was shortened by 7 bases and J by 0 bases, with 10 bases between the two germline ends. This CDR3 is built from 14 residues. Germline loops: CDR1 MDHEN, CDR2 SYDVKM. CDR3 sequence (DNA): TGTGCCAGCACACACAGGGACTCCTACAATGAGCAGTTCTTC. It encodes CASTHRDSYNEQFF.

This clone came up a few times. This sample also contains other DNA sequences that code for the same CDR3. This chain uses TRBV7-2 with TRBJ1-3; possible D gene TRBD1, 6 bases. This CDR3 has 15 residues. The V gene's germline CDR1 is SGHTA and CDR2 FQGNSA. V was shortened by 1 base and J by 0 bases, with 7 bases between the two germline ends. CDR3 sequence (DNA): TGTGCCAGCAGCTTAGTACAGGGCTCTGGAAACACCATATATTTT. Its protein is CASSLVQGSGNTIYF. The full variable domain, completed using reference TRBV7-2 and TRBJ1-3, is GAGVSQSPSNKVTEKGKDVELRCDPISGHTALYWYRQSLGQGLEFLIYFQGNSAPDKSGLPSDRFSAERTGGSVSTLTIQRTQQEDSAVYLCASSLVQGSGNTIYFGEGSWLTVV.